This T cell receptor beta chain was sequenced for a study of T cell responses to AZD1222 COVID-19 vaccine. As for this clone: Its target is unknown.

Findings of the study overall: Only five or six AZD1222 recipients tested seropositive at baseline. Donors, mostly white British, included more females; clonal diversity was possibly underestimated. Researchers report vaccine-associated CD4 TCRs spanning spike, with dominance at 160-218 and 743-854.

The CDR3 is 14 amino acids. Germline lookup yields CDR1 WNHNN and CDR2 SYGVQD (reference sequence). V lost 10 bases, J lost 0 bases, and 13 bases lay in between. Method: immunoSEQ multiplex PCR; TCRdb's copy keeps in-frame clones and lacks some. The sample holds approximately 130,000 clones, roughly 90% seen once. The material sequenced was peripheral blood, taken 28 days after the second AZD1222 dose. The chain carries TRBV10-1 and TRBJ1-5; D perhaps matches TRBD1 (5 bases). The origin of this receptor is an adult who received the AZD1222 COVID-19 vaccine. CDR3 bases: TGCGCCAACACGACAGTTTATAGCAATCAGCCCCAGCATTTT. Its protein is CANTTVYSNQPQHF.